These T cell receptor beta chains were read from a single sample in a study of shared clonotypes between healthy human individuals. Some clones are missing from TCRdb's copy, which holds only in-frame ones; the method was immunoSEQ multiplex PCR. The profile shows around 1 million clones, over 75% of them singletons. The sequencing input was memory CD4+ T cells sorted from blood. The receptors stem from a man aged 18-30 years in good health. CDR3s include the opening cysteine and the closing phenylalanine or tryptophan. Fields, in order: clone size, D gene, CDR3 length, J gene, V gene, CDR3 DNA, CDR3 protein. D genes are given only for firm matches. The listing skips clone size in some rows; elsewhere it reads once, few, many or a size class.

. | . | 11 | TRBJ1-1 | TRBV2 | TGTGCCAGCATACGGGGGACCCAAGCTTTCTTT | CASIRGTQAFF
. | . | 14 | TRBJ1-1 | TRBV4-1 | TGCGCCAGCAGCCACTCAGGGATAAACACTGAAGCTTTCTTT | CASSHSGINTEAFF
. | TRBD1 | 16 | TRBJ1-1 | TRBV4-1 | TGCGCCAGCTCCGGGACGGGCAGGGGGTTCCAAACTGAAGCTTTCTTT | CASSGTGRGFQTEAFF
. | TRBD1 | 15 | TRBJ2-7 | TRBV5-1 | TGCGCCAGCAGCGGGGGACAGGGGGTTGCCTACGAGCAGTACTTC | CASSGGQGVAYEQYF
once | TRBD2 | 18 | TRBJ2-1 | TRBV7-9 | TGTGCCAGCAGCTTAGCCCCCCGGTCTAGCGGATACAACAATGAGCAGTTCTTC | CASSLAPRSSGYNNEQFF
. | . | 17 | TRBJ2-1 | TRBV5-6 | TGTGCCAGCAGCCCCGCATGGGATTCGATCGCCCACAATGAGCAGTTCTTC | CASSPAWDSIAHNEQFF
few | . | 15 | TRBJ2-3 | TRBV7-2 | TGTGCCAGCAGCCCCCAAGGGGTCTTCACAGATACGCAGTATTTT | CASSPQGVFTDTQYF
. | TRBD2 | 15 | TRBJ2-3 | TRBV6-5 | TGTGCCAGTCGACCTAGCGGGAGTTCAGGAGATACGCAGTATTTT | CASRPSGSSGDTQYF
. | . | 13 | TRBJ2-5 | TRBV2 | TGTGCCAGCAGTGTTGGATTCCAAGAGACCCAGTACTTC | CASSVGFQETQYF
. | TRBD1 | 13 | TRBJ1-5 | TRBV30 | TGTGCCTGGTCGGGACAGGGAGGTCAGCCCCAGCATTTT | CAWSGQGGQPQHF
. | . | 14 | TRBJ1-1 | TRBV5-1 | TGCGCCAGCAGCTTAGGGTTACAGAACACTGAAGCTTTCTTT | CASSLGLQNTEAFF
. | . | 15 | TRBJ2-2 | TRBV9 | TGTGCCAGCAGCGACACCCCAGTTTTTACCGGGGAGCTGTTTTTT | CASSDTPVFTGELFF
once | . | 12 | TRBJ2-1 | TRBV18 | TGTGCCAGCTCGCCGCGAATCAATGAGCAGTTCTTC | CASSPRINEQFF
few | . | 15 | TRBJ2-5 | TRBV9 | TGTGCCAGCAGCGTAGTGTCAACTCCTCAAGAGACCCAGTACTTC | CASSVVSTPQETQYF
. | . | 14 | TRBJ1-4 | TRBV6-5 | TGTGCCAGCAGGAAAAACAGGGTGACTGAAAAACTGTTTTTT | CASRKNRVTEKLFF
few | . | 14 | TRBJ1-3 | TRBV5-8 | TGTGCCAGCAGCTTCAGAGGTGATGGAAACACCATATATTTT | CASSFRGDGNTIYF
. | . | 12 | TRBJ2-3 | TRBV29-1 | TGCAGCGCCGACGAGAGCACAGATACGCAGTATTTT | CSADESTDTQYF
. | TRBD1 | 13 | TRBJ2-7 | TRBV10-3 | TGTGCCGGATCGACCGGGACAGCCTACGAGCAGTACTTC | CAGSTGTAYEQYF
few | TRBD1 | 15 | TRBJ1-6 | TRBV2 | TGTGCCAGCAAGCCCGGGACAGACTATAATTCACCCCTCCACTTT | CASKPGTDYNSPLHF
. | . | 14 | TRBJ2-7 | TRBV6-1 | TGTGCCACCCTCAGGGGCCATAGCTCCTACGAGCAGTACTTC | CATLRGHSSYEQYF
. | TRBD1 | 15 | TRBJ2-1 | TRBV7-2 | TGTGCCAGCAGGTCACGGGACAGGGCCAGGGATGAGCAGTTCTTC | CASRSRDRARDEQFF
. | . | 12 | TRBJ1-5 | TRBV29-1 | TGCAGCGTTGAAGATCCGGGTCAGCCCCAGCATTTT | CSVEDPGQPQHF
. | . | 15 | TRBJ1-6 | TRBV7-9 | TGTGCCAGCAGCCGTCAGGGCCGAGATAATTCACCCCTCCACTTT | CASSRQGRDNSPLHF
. | . | 15 | TRBJ1-5 | TRBV30 | TGTGCCTGGATTGAAATGAGGGTGAGCAATCAGCCCCAGCATTTT | CAWIEMRVSNQPQHF
few | . | 15 | TRBJ1-5 | TRBV30 | TGTGCCTGGAGTAGGCGGGGCGCGGGCAATCAGCCCCAGCATTTT | CAWSRRGAGNQPQHF
. | . | 16 | TRBJ2-2 | TRBV9 | TGTGCCAGCAGCGCCCAAGGACTGGCTAACACCGGGGAGCTGTTTTTT | CASSAQGLANTGELFF
. | . | 16 | TRBJ2-7 | TRBV27 | TGTGCCAGCAGTTTAATTCCCCCTACAGGGTCCTACGAGCAGTACTTC | CASSLIPPTGSYEQYF
. | . | 14 | TRBJ1-4 | TRBV9 | TGTGCCAGCGGAAACGGGGGGGTTAATGAAAAACTGTTTTTT | CASGNGGVNEKLFF
. | . | 17 | TRBJ2-1 | TRBV25-1 | TGTGCCAGCAGTGATTCGTCCAGACCACTTCGGGGCAATGAGCAGTTCTTC | CASSDSSRPLRGNEQFF
. | TRBD2 | 16 | TRBJ2-1 | TRBV5-1 | TGCGCCAGCAGCTCCTTACTAGCGGGAGGGCGCGATGAGCAGTTCTTC | CASSSLLAGGRDEQFF
. | TRBD1 | 13 | TRBJ1-2 | TRBV19 | TGTGCCAGTAGTGTTCAGGGGGTGGCTGGCTACACCTTC | CASSVQGVAGYTF
. | . | 13 | TRBJ1-6 | TRBV10-3 | TGTGCCATCAGTGAGTCCCGGAATTCACCCCTCCACTTT | CAISESRNSPLHF
. | . | 14 | TRBJ2-7 | TRBV7-7 | TGTGCTAGCAGCTTAGGCCCCATTCCCGACGAGCAGTACTTC | CASSLGPIPDEQYF
. | . | 14 | TRBJ1-4 | TRBV4-1 | TGCGCCAGCAGCCAGGCAGGGCGGAATGAAAAACTGTTTTTT | CASSQAGRNEKLFF
. | . | 15 | TRBJ1-2 | TRBV7-2 | TGTGCCAGCAGCTTAGGGGACGGAGCTAACTATGGCTACACCTTC | CASSLGDGANYGYTF
. | TRBD2 | 14 | TRBJ2-3 | TRBV7-2 | TGTGCCAGCAGCTCCCCAGGGAGGGGAGATACGCAGTATTTT | CASSSPGRGDTQYF
. | . | 11 | TRBJ1-1 | TRBV5-1 | TGCGCCAGCAGCCTTGAGACTGAAGCTTTCTTT | CASSLETEAFF
. | . | 13 | TRBJ1-3 | TRBV10-3 | TGTGCCATCAGTGAGTCGAATGGGAACACCATATATTTT | CAISESNGNTIYF
. | . | 14 | TRBJ1-5 | TRBV30 | TGTGCCTGGAACGAGGCGGGACGGTCCCAGCCCCAGCATTTT | CAWNEAGRSQPQHF
. | . | 15 | TRBJ1-3 | TRBV5-1 | TGCGCCAGCAGCCGATCAGGTGACTCTGGAAACACCATATATTTT | CASSRSGDSGNTIYF
. | . | 14 | TRBJ2-1 | TRBV5-1 | TGCGCCAGCAGCGACGGCTCTCCTGGGGATGAGCAGTTCTTC | CASSDGSPGDEQFF
. | . | 14 | TRBJ1-6 | TRBV7-9 | TGTGCCAGCAGCTCGAGGGGTGGTGGATCACCCCTCCACTTT | CASSSRGGGSPLHF
once | . | 15 | TRBJ2-3 | TRBV6-6 | TGTGCCAGCAGTCCTGAAACTGGTGGCACAGATACGCAGTATTTT | CASSPETGGTDTQYF
once | . | 12 | TRBJ1-1 | TRBV5-8 | TGTGCCAGCAGCCGGAGTTTCACTGAAGCTTTCTTT | CASSRSFTEAFF
. | . | 16 | TRBJ1-4 | TRBV4-3 | TGCGCCAGCAGCCAAGACTCCCCGGGAGGGGGTGAAAAACTGTTTTTT | CASSQDSPGGGEKLFF